The entry below describes one TCR beta chain. CDR1 and CDR2 (germline): MGHDK, SYGVNS. V trimming: 5 bases; J trimming: 7 bases; junction bases outside the gene matches: 14. This CDR3 spans 16 amino acids. The data are from a study of blood T cell repertoires in COVID-19. Overall study context: COVID-19 samples from acute and convalescent phases originated in the United States, Italy and Spain. Sources were T cells, B-cell-depleted T cells, or PBMCs; the material itself was cDNA or gDNA.

As handled by the study authors: The authors estimated nucleated cell counts from reference gene primer amplification. Produced via immunoSEQ multiplex PCR; TCRdb's table is partial and in-frame only. V and J calls and clone size are copied from that table; D and trimming were computed from the DNA. This sample has about 380,000 clones; 90% occur once, and the top ten carry 5% to 8.5%. The chain couples TRBV25-1 to TRBJ2-1; 7 nucleotides line up with TRBD1. The sequenced sample consisted of peripheral blood. This receptor was identified in a man between 18 and 29 years old with active or convalescent COVID-19. DNA for the CDR3: TGTGCCAGCAGTAAGGTGGCAGGGGGTTATCGGAATGAGCAGTTCTTC. It codes for CASSKVAGGYRNEQFF.